This T cell receptor (beta chain) emerged from a study of cytomegalovirus exposure and HLA in healthy donors. Broader study findings: Presence/absence analyses treated sequencing depth as roughly uniform across donors.

This CDR3 has 16 residues. Trimming left V 4 bases short and J 0 bases short, with 12 bases between. Germline lookup yields CDR1 SGHTA and CDR2 FQGTGA. Details on this clone: Its specificity is not known.

The PCR had 60 Vbeta and 13 Jbeta primers. Data came from immunoSEQ multiplex PCR; TCRdb stores just in-frame clones and leaves some out. In total, the table holds roughly 110,000 clones. This clonotype was sampled from a man in his thirties or forties in good health and CMV-seronegative. This sequence joins TRBV7-3 and TRBJ2-2; D possibly corresponds to TRBD2 (5 bases). What was sequenced was PBMCs. The chain's CDR3 is CASSSRPTTNTGELFF. In nucleotides, the CDR3 is TGTGCCAGCAGCTCACGTCCGACTACGAACACCGGGGAGCTGTTTTTT.